This T cell receptor beta chain was captured in a study of T cells in Graves' hyperthyroidism and ophthalmopathy. On the study more broadly: Peripheral blood draws took place at initial diagnosis, ahead of any treatment. Study conclusions and caveats: A 13 V-J model separated ophthalmopathy from stable hyperthyroidism.

The J segment lost 12 bases and the V segment lost 0 bases, leaving 5 bases of the junction unmatched. Looked up from germline, CDR1 is SGHRS and CDR2 is YFSETQ. The CDR3 contains 12 residues. Patients with uncontrolled infections, other autoimmune diseases, pregnancy or lactation were excluded. It was around 11 ml of fresh peripheral blood that supplied the PBMCs. This clonotype appeared many times. The target antigen is unknown. Amplification yielded TCR beta CDR3 regions, with RNA transcripts as the source. TCR CDR3 underwent first-round RT-PCR with the HTBI primer set. One entry per CDR3 protein results from TCRdb running MiXCR on the multiplex PCR reads. The sample includes around 450,000 distinct CDR3 sequences, about 13% seen only once; the top ten take roughly 4.8%.

The rearrangement joins TRBV5-1 to TRBJ1-1; 7 bases map to TRBD1. This TCR derives from a woman younger than 35 with Graves' hyperthyroidism. The material sequenced was blood. This chain's CDR3 is CASSLAQGVPFF. The CDR3 nucleotides are TGCGCCAGCAGCTTGGCCCAGGGGGTGCCTTTCTTT.